The source of this T cell receptor (beta chain) is a study of OX40 agonist ivuxolimab in advanced cancers. In the study overall: Patients were treated with intravenous ivuxolimab, dosed at 0.01 to 10 mg/kg and infused every 2 weeks. Regarding the study as a whole: Antigen specificity remained undetermined for the expanded peripheral T cells.

Method: immunoSEQ multiplex PCR; TCRdb's copy keeps in-frame clones and lacks some. The sample yields about 27,000 clones, approximately 80% seen once. A word on this clone: The antigen remains unidentified.

V was cut by 1 base and J by 5 bases, with 5 bases left in between. This CDR3 contains 12 residues. Per germline, CDR1 SGHAT and CDR2 FQNNGV. Peripheral blood came from all dose cohorts at three timepoints. The receptor comes from an adult with an advanced solid tumor such as melanoma, head and neck, liver or kidney cancer. The chain recombines TRBV11-2 with TRBJ2-5; no definite D call. Source: CD4+ or CD8+ T cells sorted from blood, taken in a trial of the OX40 agonist ivuxolimab. CDR3 residues: CASSLVRETQYF. The CDR3 nucleotides read TGTGCCAGCAGCTTAGTCCGCGAGACCCAGTACTTC.